Below are 5 T cell receptor beta chains sequenced from a single sample in a study of blood T cell repertoires in COVID-19. The assay was immunoSEQ multiplex PCR, and TCRdb's table has in-frame clones only and misses some. This table holds approximately 240,000 clones, about 80% found once. Sequenced: peripheral blood. The origin of the receptors is a woman aged 60 to 75 with acute or convalescent COVID-19.

There are a few counts of this clone. This chain joins TRBV19 and TRBJ1-3, with 7 bases lining up with TRBD1. The CDR3 length is 17 residues. The trim removed 6 bases at V and 0 bases at J, leaving 11 bases unmatched. Germline assignment: CDR1 LNHDA and CDR2 SQIVND (reference sequence). The CDR3 here is CASSRNHGTVSGNTIYF. CDR3 nucleotide sequence: TGTGCCAGTAGCAGGAACCACGGGACAGTCTCTGGAAACACCATATATTTT.

V usage is TRBV5-4 and J usage is TRBJ2-3; D gene ambiguous. In germline, CDR1 is SGHNT, CDR2 YYREEE (reference sequence). The CDR3 is made up of 15 amino acids. V gave up 4 bases and J gave up 6 bases, with 18 bases separating them. The CDR3 coding sequence is TGTGCCAGCAGCCCCAGTTTCGCCTCGTCGGATACGCAGTATTTT. This gives the protein CASSPSFASSDTQYF. The full variable domain, completed using reference TRBV5-4 and TRBJ2-3, is ETGVTQSPTHLIKTRGQQVTLRCSSQSGHNTVSWYQQALGQGPQFIFQYYREEENGRGNFPPRFSGLQFPNYSSELNVNALELDDSALYLCASSPSFASSDTQYFGPGTRLTVL.

This rearrangement joins TRBV5-4 to TRBJ1-2; 8 bases fit TRBD1. Germline CDR1 reads SGHNT; CDR2 reads YYREEE (reference sequence). The J segment lost 8 bases and the V segment lost 4 bases, leaving 10 bases of the junction unmatched. The CDR3 contains 14 residues. This CDR3 reads CASSGKDRAEGYTF. The CDR3, as DNA: TGTGCCAGCAGCGGCAAGGACAGGGCAGAGGGCTACACCTTC.

The chain carries TRBV7-9 and TRBJ2-1; D might be TRBD2 (5 bases). V was shortened by 1 base and J by 5 bases, with 9 bases between the two germline ends. This CDR3 region has 14 residues. The germline V gene has CDR1 SEHNR and CDR2 FQNEAQ (reference sequence). As DNA, the CDR3 is TGTGCCAGCAGCTTAGGACGTAGCGACAATGAGCAGTTCTTC. As protein: CASSLGRSDNEQFF.

The chain uses TRBV6-2 or TRBV6-3 and TRBJ1-5; a possible D gene is TRBD1 (5 bases). Germline-derived CDR1 and CDR2 are MNHEY and SVGEGT. The CDR3 loop spans 16 amino acids. Trimming stripped 2 bases from V and 7 bases from J, with 18 bases between. CDR3 residues: CASSYGWAREGQPQHF. The CDR3 DNA follows: TGTGCCAGCAGTTACGGTTGGGCCAGGGAAGGGCAGCCCCAGCATTTT.